These T cell receptor beta chains were read from a single sample in a study of T cell repertoires in cytomegalovirus infection. TCRdb re-analysed the reads in MiXCR, keeping a single row per CDR3 protein. The sample gives approximately 240,000 distinct CDR3 sequences, 12% of which show up once; 1.5% to 2% is in the top ten. Sequencing was done on a sample of PBMCs. All receptors come from a human donor in good health (CMV status not recorded). Some clones in this sample may be carry-over from other donors' samples. Both conserved end residues are part of each CDR3. The D gene is left open where the match is weak. Only part of the rows carry a size: once, few, many, or a class if the clone is expanded.

D gene: .
clone size: .
J gene: TRBJ2-5
V gene: TRBV5-6
CDR3 protein: CASSHRAGTGFRETQYF

D gene: .
clone size: .
J gene: TRBJ2-2
V gene: TRBV19
CDR3 protein: CASSSWGSAGELFF

D gene: .
clone size: many
J gene: TRBJ1-3
V gene: TRBV12-3/TRBV12-4
CDR3 protein: CASSLITRSLGNTIYF

D gene: .
clone size: few
J gene: TRBJ2-7
V gene: TRBV20-1
CDR3 protein: CSARDRSIGFEQYF

D gene: TRBD2
clone size: many
J gene: TRBJ2-5
V gene: TRBV7-7
CDR3 protein: CASSGAGVSETQYF

D gene: .
clone size: many
J gene: TRBJ1-2
V gene: TRBV7-2
CDR3 protein: CASSLDSGAPNYGYTF

D gene: .
clone size: .
J gene: TRBJ1-1
V gene: TRBV18
CDR3 protein: CASSPRFGGDLNTEAFF

D gene: .
clone size: .
J gene: TRBJ1-5
V gene: TRBV5-5
CDR3 protein: CASSLGPVGISNQPQHF

D gene: .
clone size: many
J gene: TRBJ2-1
V gene: TRBV6-2/TRBV6-3
CDR3 protein: CASSYTRKGGDEQFF

D gene: TRBD2
clone size: few
J gene: TRBJ2-7
V gene: TRBV29-1
CDR3 protein: CSVGRSGIPRDEQYF

D gene: TRBD1
clone size: few
J gene: TRBJ1-3
V gene: TRBV7-2
CDR3 protein: CASSSRGPSGNTIYF

D gene: TRBD2
clone size: .
J gene: TRBJ2-5
V gene: TRBV7-2
CDR3 protein: CASSLDRGGLETQYF

D gene: .
clone size: many
J gene: TRBJ1-5
V gene: TRBV6-2/TRBV6-3
CDR3 protein: CASSYSNAENQPQHF

D gene: TRBD2
clone size: few
J gene: TRBJ2-1
V gene: TRBV20-1
CDR3 protein: CSASPGTSGSNEQFF

D gene: .
clone size: .
J gene: TRBJ2-1
V gene: TRBV4-3
CDR3 protein: CASSQVPPTGKVGEQFF

D gene: TRBD2
clone size: many
J gene: TRBJ2-1
V gene: TRBV7-3
CDR3 protein: CASSLEASGRVGNEQFF

D gene: TRBD2
clone size: .
J gene: TRBJ2-5
V gene: TRBV14
CDR3 protein: CASSQAGEGTETQYF

D gene: TRBD1
clone size: many
J gene: TRBJ2-3
V gene: TRBV7-3
CDR3 protein: CASSRRQGEADTQYF

D gene: .
clone size: .
J gene: TRBJ1-2
V gene: TRBV5-6
CDR3 protein: CASSMTANYGYTF

D gene: TRBD1
clone size: many
J gene: TRBJ1-1
V gene: TRBV29-1
CDR3 protein: CSGGQGEGTEAFF

D gene: .
clone size: few
J gene: TRBJ2-7
V gene: TRBV28
CDR3 protein: CASSSTNSAYEQYF

D gene: .
clone size: few
J gene: TRBJ2-4
V gene: TRBV4-3
CDR3 protein: CASSSTGMGSIQYF

D gene: .
clone size: many
J gene: TRBJ2-7
V gene: TRBV28
CDR3 protein: CASPGPGDEQYF

D gene: .
clone size: .
J gene: TRBJ2-7
V gene: TRBV3-1
CDR3 protein: CASSQVPGASYEQYF

D gene: .
clone size: few
J gene: TRBJ1-2
V gene: TRBV19
CDR3 protein: CASSIPTPGPLMGTF

D gene: TRBD2
clone size: .
J gene: TRBJ2-1
V gene: TRBV5-6
CDR3 protein: CASSFRTSGRRGEQFF

D gene: .
clone size: many
J gene: TRBJ2-2
V gene: TRBV6-5
CDR3 protein: CASSPGPGTGELFF

D gene: TRBD2
clone size: many
J gene: TRBJ2-1
V gene: TRBV7-3
CDR3 protein: CASSSLAGGSRDEQFF

D gene: .
clone size: many
J gene: TRBJ1-2
V gene: TRBV14
CDR3 protein: CASSQAVGGGYTF

D gene: .
clone size: many
J gene: TRBJ2-6
V gene: TRBV29-1
CDR3 protein: CSVEMDVSNVLTF

D gene: .
clone size: many
J gene: TRBJ1-1
V gene: TRBV7-3
CDR3 protein: CASSLTSARTSENTEAFF

D gene: TRBD1
clone size: .
J gene: TRBJ2-3
V gene: TRBV4-3
CDR3 protein: CASSQDAPTGPYTDTQYF

D gene: TRBD1
clone size: many
J gene: TRBJ2-2
V gene: TRBV28
CDR3 protein: CASSGSDRGTGELFF

D gene: .
clone size: .
J gene: TRBJ1-1
V gene: TRBV7-9
CDR3 protein: CASSLVRQMNTEAFF

D gene: .
clone size: .
J gene: TRBJ2-1
V gene: TRBV11-3
CDR3 protein: CASSLVGQAGPIEQFF

D gene: .
clone size: many
J gene: TRBJ1-5
V gene: TRBV7-2
CDR3 protein: CASSPIYSNQPQHF

D gene: .
clone size: many
J gene: TRBJ1-1
V gene: TRBV12-3/TRBV12-4
CDR3 protein: CASRPRKYTEAFF

D gene: .
clone size: few
J gene: TRBJ2-5
V gene: TRBV7-2
CDR3 protein: CASSLAMAGETQYF

D gene: .
clone size: many
J gene: TRBJ1-1
V gene: TRBV12-3/TRBV12-4
CDR3 protein: CASTPSGFGERDPEAFF

D gene: .
clone size: many
J gene: TRBJ2-1
V gene: TRBV6-2/TRBV6-3
CDR3 protein: CASSPPPGLQGSRYNEQFF